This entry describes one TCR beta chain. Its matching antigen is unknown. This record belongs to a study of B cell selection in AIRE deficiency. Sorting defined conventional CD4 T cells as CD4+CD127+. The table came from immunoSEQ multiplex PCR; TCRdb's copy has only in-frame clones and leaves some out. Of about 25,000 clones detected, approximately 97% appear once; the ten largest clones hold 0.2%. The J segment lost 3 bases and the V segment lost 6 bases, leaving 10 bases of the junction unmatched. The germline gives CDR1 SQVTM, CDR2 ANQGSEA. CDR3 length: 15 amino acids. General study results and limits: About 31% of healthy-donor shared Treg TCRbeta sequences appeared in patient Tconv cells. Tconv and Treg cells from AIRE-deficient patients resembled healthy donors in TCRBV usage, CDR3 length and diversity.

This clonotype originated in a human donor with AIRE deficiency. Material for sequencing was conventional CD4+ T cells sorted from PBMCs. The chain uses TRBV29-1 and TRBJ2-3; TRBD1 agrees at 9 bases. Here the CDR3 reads CSVGSDRGITDTQYF. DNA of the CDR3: TGCAGCGTGGGTTCGGACAGGGGCATAACAGATACGCAGTATTTT.